Listed below are T cell receptor beta chains from one sample, sequenced in a study of radiotherapy plus CTLA-4 blockade in lung cancer. Assay used: immunoSEQ multiplex PCR; TCRdb lists only in-frame clones, some missing. The data show around 110,000 clones, with about 85% seen just once and less than 2.5% held by the top ten. This specimen was peripheral blood, taken from a patient treated with radiotherapy plus ipilimumab. The receptors were sampled from a human donor with non-small cell lung cancer that progressed on radiotherapy plus ipilimumab. Some clones in this sample may be carry-over from other donors' samples. CDR3s include the opening cysteine and the closing phenylalanine or tryptophan. A D gene is named only where the DNA matches it firmly. Size tells how often a clone was seen (once, few, many) or the class of an expanded clone, and some rows leave it out.

D gene,J gene,clone size,V gene,CDR3 DNA,CDR3 protein
TRBD1,TRBJ1-5,NA,TRBV5-1,TGCGCCAGCGCGCTCGGAACAGGGGGCCGTGGTAGCAATCAGCCCCAGCATTTT,CASALGTGGRGSNQPQHF
NA,TRBJ2-3,NA,TRBV5-1,TGCGCCAGCAGCTTGGATCCCGGCACAGATACGCAGTATTTT,CASSLDPGTDTQYF
NA,TRBJ1-2,NA,TRBV18,TGTGCCAGCTCACCACCGAGACGGGACGGATCTCTGAGCTACACCTTC,CASSPPRRDGSLSYTF
TRBD2,TRBJ2-3,NA,TRBV18,TGTGCCAGCTCACCCCCCCCGGGACTATACACAGATACGCAGTATTTT,CASSPPPGLYTDTQYF
NA,TRBJ2-7,NA,TRBV30,TGTGCCTGGAGTGTACCTGACGTGGGGTACGAGCAGTACTTC,CAWSVPDVGYEQYF
TRBD1,TRBJ2-1,NA,TRBV7-3,TGTGCCAGCAGCCTGGGACAGAACAATGAGCAGTTCTTC,CASSLGQNNEQFF
TRBD1,TRBJ2-3,NA,TRBV5-1,TGCGCCAGCAGCTCCCAGGGGGCATTAGATACGCAGTATTTT,CASSSQGALDTQYF
NA,TRBJ1-2,NA,TRBV18,TGTGCCAGCTCCGACGGAGCTAACTATGGCTACACCTTC,CASSDGANYGYTF
NA,TRBJ1-3,NA,TRBV9,TGTGCCAGCAGCGCTCAGGGCCGAGGAAGGAACACCATATATTTT,CASSAQGRGRNTIYF
TRBD1,TRBJ1-1,NA,TRBV5-5,TGTGCCAGCAGGCGACGACAGGGGGAGTCTACTGAAGCTTTCTTT,CASRRRQGESTEAFF
NA,TRBJ2-5,NA,TRBV30,TGTGCCTGGTCGAACGGGGCTTATCGGGAGACCCAGTACTTC,CAWSNGAYRETQYF
NA,TRBJ1-1,NA,TRBV19,TGTGCCAGTAGTATAGGGTCAGGGGCCACTGAAGCTTTCTTT,CASSIGSGATEAFF
NA,TRBJ2-3,NA,TRBV19,TGTGCCAGTAGTCGACCCATGGTGGGGAGCACAGATACGCAGTATTTT,CASSRPMVGSTDTQYF
NA,TRBJ2-7,NA,TRBV11-3,TGTGCCAGCAGCTTAAGCAGGGGCTCGTACGAGCAGTACTTC,CASSLSRGSYEQYF
NA,TRBJ1-4,NA,TRBV4-3,TGCGCCAGCAGCCATGAACCCGGGACGGGGGGAGAAAAACTGTTTTTT,CASSHEPGTGGEKLFF
NA,TRBJ2-7,NA,TRBV5-1,TGCGCCAGCAGCTTGGCGGTCGACCGGTATGGGGAGCAGTACTTC,CASSLAVDRYGEQYF
TRBD1,TRBJ1-2,NA,TRBV28,TGTGCCAGCAGTTTATTGCCAGGGGGCGTCTTTTTTGGTGGCTACACCTTC,CASSLLPGGVFFGGYTF
NA,TRBJ1-4,NA,TRBV18,TGTGCCAGCTCACCACTCCAAGTTAATGAAAAACTGTTTTTT,CASSPLQVNEKLFF
TRBD2,TRBJ2-1,NA,TRBV18,TGTGCCAGCTCACCGGGGGAGGGATACTACAATGAGCAGTTCTTC,CASSPGEGYYNEQFF
NA,TRBJ1-1,once,TRBV27,TGTGCCAGCAGTTTAACAGGGTCGAACACTGAAGCTTTCTTT,CASSLTGSNTEAFF
NA,TRBJ1-2,NA,TRBV5-1,TGCGCCAGCAGCTTGTGGAGGCAGGAGGAAGGCTACACCTTC,CASSLWRQEEGYTF
NA,TRBJ2-7,NA,TRBV29-1,TGCAGCGTGGAGACGGGCCCCTACGAGCAGTACTTC,CSVETGPYEQYF
NA,TRBJ2-7,NA,TRBV5-4,TGTGCCAGCAGCTTCGGCAGGGGCTACGAGCAGTACTTC,CASSFGRGYEQYF
NA,TRBJ2-7,NA,TRBV6-6,TGTGCCAGCAGTTACTCTGGGGGCGCTTTTTCCTACGAGCAGTACTTC,CASSYSGGAFSYEQYF
TRBD1,TRBJ2-2,NA,TRBV14,TGTGCCAGCAGCCAGGGACAGGGAAACGGGGAGCTGTTTTTT,CASSQGQGNGELFF
NA,TRBJ1-2,NA,TRBV6-5,TGTGCCAGCAGCAACAGGGATGGCTACACCTTC,CASSNRDGYTF
NA,TRBJ1-4,NA,TRBV7-3,TGTGCCAGCAGCGCTGGGACTTCAGTGGGCGAAAAACTGTTTTTT,CASSAGTSVGEKLFF
NA,TRBJ1-5,NA,TRBV5-6,TGTGCCAGCAGCTTGGCGGGCGGGTGGCAGCCCCAGCATTTT,CASSLAGGWQPQHF